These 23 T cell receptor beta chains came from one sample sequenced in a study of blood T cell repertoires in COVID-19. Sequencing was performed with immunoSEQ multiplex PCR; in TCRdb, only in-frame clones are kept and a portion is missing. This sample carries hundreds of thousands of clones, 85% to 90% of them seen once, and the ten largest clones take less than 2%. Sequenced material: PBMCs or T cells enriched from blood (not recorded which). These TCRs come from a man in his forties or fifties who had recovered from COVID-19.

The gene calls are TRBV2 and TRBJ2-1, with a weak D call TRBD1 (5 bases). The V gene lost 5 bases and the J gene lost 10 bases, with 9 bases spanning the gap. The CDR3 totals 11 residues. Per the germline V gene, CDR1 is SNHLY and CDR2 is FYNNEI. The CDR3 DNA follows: TGTGCCAGCAGTTTCAGGACAGAGCAGTTCTTC. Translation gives CASSFRTEQFF.

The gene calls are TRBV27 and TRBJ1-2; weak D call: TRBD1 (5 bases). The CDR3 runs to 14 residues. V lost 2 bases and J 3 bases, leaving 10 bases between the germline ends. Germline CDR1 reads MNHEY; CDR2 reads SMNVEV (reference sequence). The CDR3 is CASSLAWGDYGYTF. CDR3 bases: TGTGCCAGCAGTTTAGCGTGGGGGGACTATGGCTACACCTTC.

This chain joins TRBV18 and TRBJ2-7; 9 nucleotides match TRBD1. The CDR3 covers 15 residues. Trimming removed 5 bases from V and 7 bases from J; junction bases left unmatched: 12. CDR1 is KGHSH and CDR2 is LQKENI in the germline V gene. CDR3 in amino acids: CASSDTRDRVREQYF. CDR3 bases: TGTGCCAGCTCAGACACCCGGGACAGGGTGCGGGAGCAGTACTTC.

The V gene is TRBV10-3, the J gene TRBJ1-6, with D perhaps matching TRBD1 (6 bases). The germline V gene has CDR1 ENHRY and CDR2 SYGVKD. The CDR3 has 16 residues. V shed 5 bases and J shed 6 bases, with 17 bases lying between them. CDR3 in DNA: TGTGCCATCAGTTACTCGGATGGACAGACTAATTCACCCCTCCACTTT. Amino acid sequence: CAISYSDGQTNSPLHF.

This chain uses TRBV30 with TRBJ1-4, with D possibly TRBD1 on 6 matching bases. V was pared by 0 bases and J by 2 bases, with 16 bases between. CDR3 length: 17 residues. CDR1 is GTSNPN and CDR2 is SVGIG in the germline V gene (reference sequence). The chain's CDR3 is CAWSVGGGGGTNEKLFF. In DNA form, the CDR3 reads TGTGCCTGGAGTGTAGGGGGTGGTGGAGGCACTAATGAAAAACTGTTTTTT. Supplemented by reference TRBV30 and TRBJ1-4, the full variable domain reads SQTIHQWPATLVQPVGSPLSLECTVEGTSNPNLYWYRQAAGRGLQLLFYSVGIGQISSEVPQNLSASRPQDRQFILSSKKLLLSDSGFYLCAWSVGGGGGTNEKLFFGSGTQLSVL.

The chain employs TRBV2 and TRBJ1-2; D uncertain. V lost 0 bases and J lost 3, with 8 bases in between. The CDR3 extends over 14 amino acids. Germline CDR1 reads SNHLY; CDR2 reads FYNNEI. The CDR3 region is CASSEALRDYGYTF. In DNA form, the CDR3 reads TGTGCCAGCAGTGAAGCGCTTCGGGACTATGGCTACACCTTC.

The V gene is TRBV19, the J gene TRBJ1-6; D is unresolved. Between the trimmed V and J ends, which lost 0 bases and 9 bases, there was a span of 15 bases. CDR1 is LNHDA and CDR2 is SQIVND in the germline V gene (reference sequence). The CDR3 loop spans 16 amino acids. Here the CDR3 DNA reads TGTGCCAGTAGTATAGACCGGGAGGGCGTACGTTCACCCCTCCACTTT. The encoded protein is CASSIDREGVRSPLHF.

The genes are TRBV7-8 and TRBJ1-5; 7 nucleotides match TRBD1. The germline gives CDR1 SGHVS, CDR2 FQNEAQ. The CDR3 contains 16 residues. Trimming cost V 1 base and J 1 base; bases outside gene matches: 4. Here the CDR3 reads CASSLETGLSNQPQHF. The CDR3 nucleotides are TGTGCCAGCAGCTTAGAGACAGGGCTGAGCAATCAGCCCCAGCATTTT.

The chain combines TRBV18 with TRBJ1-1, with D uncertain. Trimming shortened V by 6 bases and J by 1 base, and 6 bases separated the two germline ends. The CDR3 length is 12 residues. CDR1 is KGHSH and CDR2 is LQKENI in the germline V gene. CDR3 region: CASSPRNTEAFF. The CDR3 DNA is TGTGCCAGCTCCCCGAGGAACACTGAAGCTTTCTTT.

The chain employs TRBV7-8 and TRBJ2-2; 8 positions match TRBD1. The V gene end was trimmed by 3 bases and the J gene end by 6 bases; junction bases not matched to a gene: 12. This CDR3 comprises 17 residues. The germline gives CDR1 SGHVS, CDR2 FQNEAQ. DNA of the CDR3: TGTGCCAGCAGCTTGGTTTCCCTGACAGGGGCCCCCGGGGAGCTGTTTTTT. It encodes CASSLVSLTGAPGELFF.

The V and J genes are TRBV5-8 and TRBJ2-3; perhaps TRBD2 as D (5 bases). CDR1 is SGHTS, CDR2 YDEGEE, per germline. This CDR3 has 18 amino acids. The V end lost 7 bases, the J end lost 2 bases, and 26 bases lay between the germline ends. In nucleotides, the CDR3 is TGTGCCAGCCTTGGGCTAGCCTCAAGCCCCTTCCTCACAGATACGCAGTATTTT. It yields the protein CASLGLASSPFLTDTQYF.

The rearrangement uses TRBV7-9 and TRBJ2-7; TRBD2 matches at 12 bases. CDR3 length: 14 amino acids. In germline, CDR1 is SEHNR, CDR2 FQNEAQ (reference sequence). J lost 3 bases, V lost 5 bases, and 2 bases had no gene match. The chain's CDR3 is CASSGTSGYYEQYF. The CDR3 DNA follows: TGTGCCAGCAGCGGGACTAGCGGGTACTACGAGCAGTACTTC.

The CDR3: CASSQSNGQGVNYGYTF. CDR3 in DNA: TGCGCCAGCAGTCAATCGAATGGCCAGGGGGTCAACTATGGCTACACCTTC. The V call is TRBV23-1, the J call TRBJ1-2; 7 positions agree with TRBD1. TRBV23-1 carries the ORF label, with uncertain function. The CDR3 extends over 17 amino acids. V lost 0 bases and J lost 2; bases outside the gene matches: 9.

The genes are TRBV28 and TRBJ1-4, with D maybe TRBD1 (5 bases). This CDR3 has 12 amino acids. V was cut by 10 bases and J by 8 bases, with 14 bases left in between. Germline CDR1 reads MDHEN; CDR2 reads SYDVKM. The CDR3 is CANGGKGEKLFF. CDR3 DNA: TGTGCCAACGGGGGGAAGGGAGAAAAACTGTTTTTT.

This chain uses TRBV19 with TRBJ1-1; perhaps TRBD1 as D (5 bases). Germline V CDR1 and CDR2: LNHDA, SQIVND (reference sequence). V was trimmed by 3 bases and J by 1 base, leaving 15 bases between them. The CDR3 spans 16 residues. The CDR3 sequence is CASSMPRGGANTEAFF. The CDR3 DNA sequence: TGTGCCAGTAGTATGCCGCGGGGAGGGGCGAACACTGAAGCTTTCTTT.

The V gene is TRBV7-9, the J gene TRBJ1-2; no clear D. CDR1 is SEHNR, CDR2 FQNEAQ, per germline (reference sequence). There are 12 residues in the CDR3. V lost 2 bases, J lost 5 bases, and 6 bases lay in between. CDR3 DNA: TGTGCCAGCAGCTTAAGCCGGTATGGCTACACCTTC. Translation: CASSLSRYGYTF.

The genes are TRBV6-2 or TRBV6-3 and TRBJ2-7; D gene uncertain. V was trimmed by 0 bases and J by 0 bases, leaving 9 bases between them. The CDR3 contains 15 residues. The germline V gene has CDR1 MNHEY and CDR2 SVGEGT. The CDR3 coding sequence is TGTGCCAGCAGTTACTCGCGGATCAGCTCCTACGAGCAGTACTTC. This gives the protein CASSYSRISSYEQYF.

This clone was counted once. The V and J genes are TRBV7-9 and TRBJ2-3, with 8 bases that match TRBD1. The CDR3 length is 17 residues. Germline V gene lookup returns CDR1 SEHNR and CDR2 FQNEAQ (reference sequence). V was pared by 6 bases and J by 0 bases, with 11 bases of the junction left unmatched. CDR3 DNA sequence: TGTGCCAGCAGACAGTACCGACAGGGGACTAGCACAGATACGCAGTATTTT. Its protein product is CASRQYRQGTSTDTQYF.

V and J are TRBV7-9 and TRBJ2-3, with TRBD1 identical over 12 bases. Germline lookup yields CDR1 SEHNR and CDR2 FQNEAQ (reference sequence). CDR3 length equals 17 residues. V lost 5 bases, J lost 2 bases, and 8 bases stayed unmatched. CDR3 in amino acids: CASSVGQGAYLTDTQYF. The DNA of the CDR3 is TGTGCCAGCAGCGTGGGACAGGGGGCGTACCTCACAGATACGCAGTATTTT.

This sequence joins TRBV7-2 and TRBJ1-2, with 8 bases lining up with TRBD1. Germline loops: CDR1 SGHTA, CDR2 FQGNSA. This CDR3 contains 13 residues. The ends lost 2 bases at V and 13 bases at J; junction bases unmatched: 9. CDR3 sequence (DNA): TGTGCCAGCAGCTTATCGGGAGGACAGGGTCCCACCTTC. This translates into CASSLSGGQGPTF.

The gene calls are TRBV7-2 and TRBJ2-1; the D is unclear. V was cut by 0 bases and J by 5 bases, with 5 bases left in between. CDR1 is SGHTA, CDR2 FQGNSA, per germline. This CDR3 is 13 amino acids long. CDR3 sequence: CASSLAVDNEQFF. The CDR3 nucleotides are TGTGCCAGCAGCTTAGCTGTCGACAATGAGCAGTTCTTC.

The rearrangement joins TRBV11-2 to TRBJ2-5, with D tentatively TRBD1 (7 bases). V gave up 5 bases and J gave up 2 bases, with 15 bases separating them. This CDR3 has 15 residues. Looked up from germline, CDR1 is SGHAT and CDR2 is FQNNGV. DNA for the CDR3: TGTGCCAGCAGCATACGGGGGACAGCTCAAGAGACCCAGTACTTC. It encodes CASSIRGTAQETQYF.

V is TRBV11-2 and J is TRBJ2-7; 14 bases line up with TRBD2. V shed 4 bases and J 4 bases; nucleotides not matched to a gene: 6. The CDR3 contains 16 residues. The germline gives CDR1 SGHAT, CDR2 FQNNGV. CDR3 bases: TGTGCCAGCAGCTGGGGACTAGCGGGAGATGTGTACGAGCAGTACTTC. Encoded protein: CASSWGLAGDVYEQYF.